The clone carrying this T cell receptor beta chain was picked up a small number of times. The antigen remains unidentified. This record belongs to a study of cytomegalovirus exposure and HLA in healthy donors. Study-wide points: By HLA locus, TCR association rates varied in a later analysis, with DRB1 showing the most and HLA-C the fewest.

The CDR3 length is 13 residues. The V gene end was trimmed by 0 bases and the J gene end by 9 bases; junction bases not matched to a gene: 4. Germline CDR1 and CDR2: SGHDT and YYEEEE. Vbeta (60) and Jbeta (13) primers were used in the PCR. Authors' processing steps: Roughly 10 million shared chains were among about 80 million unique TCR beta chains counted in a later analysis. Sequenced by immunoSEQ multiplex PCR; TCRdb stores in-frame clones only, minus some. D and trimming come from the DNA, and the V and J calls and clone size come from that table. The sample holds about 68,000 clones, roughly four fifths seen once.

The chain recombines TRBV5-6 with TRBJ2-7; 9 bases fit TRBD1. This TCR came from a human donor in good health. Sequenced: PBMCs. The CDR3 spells CASSLGDRAGQYF. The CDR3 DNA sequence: TGTGCCAGCAGCTTGGGGGACAGGGCAGGGCAGTACTTC.